This T cell receptor (beta chain) comes out of a study of shared clonotypes between healthy human individuals. Whole-study findings and limits: Of the naive CD4 clonotypes, approximately 5% were shared across a few donors. Among the subsets, naive ones generally showed larger estimated richness than memory ones.

With regard to this clone: Its cognate antigen is unknown.

Original handling: ImmunoSEQ supplied junction-only sequences lacking quality scores, so filtering was different. Assay used: immunoSEQ multiplex PCR; TCRdb lists only in-frame clones, some missing. The DNA gave D and trimming, while V, J and clone size come from that table. The table shows more than 900,000 clones, with 75% to 85% occurring only once. Germline assignment: CDR1 GTSNPN and CDR2 SVGIG (reference sequence). The CDR3 spans 13 residues. All participating donors were Caucasian adults from Nashville, Tennessee. Sequenced input: memory CD4+ T cells from PBMCs. The subset denotes: CD45RA-negative fraction. The sequence came from a man between 18 and 29 years old in good health. Some clones in this sample may be carry-over from other donors' samples. V and J are TRBV30 and TRBJ2-5; D is possibly TRBD1 (5 bases). With the DNA end fitting TRBJ2-7 better, the J assignment may be wrong. CDR3: CAWSPGITYEQYF. For the CDR3, the DNA is TGTGCCTGGAGTCCAGGGATTACCTACGAGCAGTACTTC.